This T cell receptor beta chain was found in a study of blood T cell repertoires in COVID-19. The wider study: PBMCs, B-cell-depleted T cells, or T cells provided the cDNA or gDNA that made up the material.

The CDR3 spans 18 residues. Germline V CDR1 and CDR2: LNHDA, SQIVND (reference sequence). J lost 3 bases, V lost 0 bases, and 9 bases had no gene match. Study processing details: Amplification of reference gene primers was used by the study to estimate nucleated cell counts. TCRdb's copy holds only in-frame clones and misses some; the assay was immunoSEQ multiplex PCR. From that table come the V and J calls and clone size; the DNA was used to work out D and trimming. The sample carries about 140,000 clones, approximately 88% recorded once. Specimen: peripheral blood. This sequence joins TRBV19 and TRBJ2-1; 9 nucleotides line up with TRBD2. The receptor was derived from a man in his sixties with active or convalescent COVID-19. The CDR3, as DNA: TGTGCCAGTAGTATAGAACCCTCGGGACTAGCATTCTACAATGAGCAGTTCTTC. It encodes CASSIEPSGLAFYNEQFF.